These 9 T cell receptor beta chains were sequenced from one sample in a study of blood T cell repertoires in COVID-19. The protocol was immunoSEQ multiplex PCR, while the TCRdb copy is restricted to in-frame clones and leaves out a portion. This sample has 250,000 to 300,000 clones; around 86% occur once, and the top ten carry around 2%. Sample: peripheral blood. These receptor sequences come from a man in his fifties or sixties with acute or convalescent COVID-19.

The chain's CDR3 is CASSIVMAGAGYTF. The CDR3 DNA is TGTGCCAGTAGTATAGTCATGGCAGGGGCTGGCTACACCTTC. The rearrangement links TRBV19 to TRBJ1-2; weak D call: TRBD1 (6 bases). Between the trimmed V and J ends, which lost 1 base and 7 bases, there was a span of 13 bases. The length of the CDR3 is 14 residues. Germline V lookup: CDR1 LNHDA, CDR2 SQIVND (reference sequence).

This chain connects TRBV20-1 to TRBJ1-1, with D unresolved. The CDR3 is 11 amino acids. Germline V lookup: CDR1 DFQATT, CDR2 SNEGSKA (reference sequence). With 8 bases removed from V and 1 base from J, the gap between germline ends came to 8 bases. The CDR3 reads CSPHTNTEAFF. The CDR3 bases are TGCAGTCCACACACGAACACTGAAGCTTTCTTT.

This clone was seen just once. The genes are TRBV4-1 and TRBJ2-1; TRBD1 matches 9 bases. Germline CDR1 is MGHRA and CDR2 is YSYEKL. CDR3 length equals 15 residues. V shed 5 bases and J 8 bases; nucleotides not matched to a gene: 10. The CDR3: CASSAPLGQGYEQFF. The DNA for the CDR3 is TGCGCCAGCAGCGCACCCCTGGGACAGGGCTATGAGCAGTTCTTC.

V is TRBV5-4 and J is TRBJ2-2, with D tentatively TRBD1 (6 bases). Trimming left V 1 base short and J 7 bases short, with 11 bases between. This CDR3 comprises 14 residues. Germline CDR1 and CDR2: SGHNT and YYREEE (reference sequence). In nucleotides, the CDR3 is TGTGCCAGCAGCTTGCCTACAGGGCTCGGGGAGCTGTTTTTT. It yields the protein CASSLPTGLGELFF. The variable domain in full, with the rest retrieved from reference TRBV5-4 and TRBJ2-2, is ETGVTQSPTHLIKTRGQQVTLRCSSQSGHNTVSWYQQALGQGPQFIFQYYREEENGRGNFPPRFSGLQFPNYSSELNVNALELDDSALYLCASSLPTGLGELFFGEGSRLTVL.

This clone was seen more than once but under ten times. The chain carries TRBV7-9 and TRBJ2-4, with D uncertain. The CDR3 extends over 14 amino acids. Germline V CDR1 and CDR2: SEHNR, FQNEAQ (reference sequence). V gave up 4 bases and J gave up 1 base, with 8 bases separating them. CDR3 nucleotide sequence: TGTGCCAGCAGCTCGACAAGGGCCAAAAACATTCAGTACTTC. Translation: CASSSTRAKNIQYF.

This chain links TRBV6-5 with TRBJ1-6; D is unresolved. The CDR3 extends over 14 amino acids. The germline V and J ends were trimmed by 8 bases and 2 bases, with 10 bases remaining between them. The germline V gene encodes CDR1 MNHEY and CDR2 SVGAGI. This chain's CDR3 is CASGGLAYNSPLHF. The DNA for the CDR3 is TGTGCCAGCGGCGGACTGGCCTATAATTCACCCCTCCACTTT.

The gene calls are TRBV5-1 and TRBJ1-1; D is undetermined. Germline V CDR1 and CDR2: SGHRS, YFSETQ. With 0 bases removed from V and 8 bases from J, the gap between germline ends came to 5 bases. This CDR3 is 11 amino acids long. The CDR3 spells CASSLDREAFF. The CDR3 DNA follows: TGCGCCAGCAGCTTGGACAGAGAAGCTTTCTTT.

This chain links TRBV2 with TRBJ2-3, with a possible D match to TRBD2 (6 bases). The CDR3 is 18 amino acids. CDR1 and CDR2 (germline): SNHLY, FYNNEI. Between the trimmed V and J ends, which lost 7 bases and 3 bases, there was a span of 26 bases. CDR3 protein: CASTQMTTRGRKTDTQYF. CDR3 bases: TGTGCCAGCACTCAAATGACGACCCGGGGGAGGAAAACAGATACGCAGTATTTT. The whole variable domain, remainder taken from reference TRBV2 and TRBJ2-3, is EPEVTQTPSHQVTQMGQEVILRCVPISNHLYFYWYRQILGQKVEFLVSFYNNEISEKSEIFDDQFSVERPDGSNFTLKIRSTKLEDSAMYFCASTQMTTRGRKTDTQYFGPGTRLTVL.

The rearrangement joins TRBV5-8 to TRBJ2-3; D is perhaps TRBD2 (6 bases). The CDR3 loop spans 17 amino acids. Germline V gene lookup returns CDR1 SGHTS and CDR2 YDEGEE. Trimming removed 4 bases at V and 3 bases at J, with 21 bases between. The CDR3 reads CASSAAGGLVLTDTQYF. CDR3 sequence (DNA): TGTGCCAGCAGCGCCGCCGGGGGTCTAGTTTTGACAGATACGCAGTATTTT.